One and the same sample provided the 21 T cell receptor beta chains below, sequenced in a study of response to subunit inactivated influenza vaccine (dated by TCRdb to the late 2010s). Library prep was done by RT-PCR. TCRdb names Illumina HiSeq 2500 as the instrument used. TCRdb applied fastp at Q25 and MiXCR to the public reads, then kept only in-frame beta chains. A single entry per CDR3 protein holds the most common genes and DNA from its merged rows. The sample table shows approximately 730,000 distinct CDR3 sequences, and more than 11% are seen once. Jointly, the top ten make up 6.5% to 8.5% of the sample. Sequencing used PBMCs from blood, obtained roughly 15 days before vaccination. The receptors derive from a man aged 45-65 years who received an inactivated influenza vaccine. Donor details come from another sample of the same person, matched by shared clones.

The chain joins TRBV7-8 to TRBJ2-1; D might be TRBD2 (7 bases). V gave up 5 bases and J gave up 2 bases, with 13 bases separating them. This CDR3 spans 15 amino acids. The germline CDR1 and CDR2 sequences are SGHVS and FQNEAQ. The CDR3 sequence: CASSSTGGPYNEQFF. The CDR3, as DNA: TGTGCCAGCAGCAGCACCGGGGGGCCCTACAATGAGCAGTTCTTC. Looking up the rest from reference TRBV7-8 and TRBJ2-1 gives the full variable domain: GAGVSQSPRYKVAKRGQDVALRCDPISGHVSLFWYQQALGQGPEFLTYFQNEAQLDKSGLPSDRFFAERPEGSVSTLKIQRTQQEDSAVYLCASSSTGGPYNEQFFGPGTRLTVL.

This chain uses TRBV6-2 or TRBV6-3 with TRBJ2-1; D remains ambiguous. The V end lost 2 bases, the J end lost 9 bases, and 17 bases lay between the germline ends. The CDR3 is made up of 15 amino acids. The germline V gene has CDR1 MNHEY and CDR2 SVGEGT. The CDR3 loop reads CASSYAGGRNAEQFF. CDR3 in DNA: TGTGCCAGCAGTTACGCTGGCGGTCGGAACGCTGAGCAGTTCTTC.

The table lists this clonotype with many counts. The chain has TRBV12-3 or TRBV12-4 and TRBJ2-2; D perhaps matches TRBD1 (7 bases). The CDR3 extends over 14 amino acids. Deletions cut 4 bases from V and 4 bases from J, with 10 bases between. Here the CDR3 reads CASSSGGSTGELFF. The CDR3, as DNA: TGTGCCAGCAGTTCAGGGGGGAGCACCGGGGAGCTGTTTTTT.

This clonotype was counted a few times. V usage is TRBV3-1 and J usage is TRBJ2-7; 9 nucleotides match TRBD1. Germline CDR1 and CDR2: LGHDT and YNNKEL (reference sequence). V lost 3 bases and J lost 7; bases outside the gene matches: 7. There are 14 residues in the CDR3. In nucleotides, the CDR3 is TGTGCCAGCAGCCACCGGGACAGGGATGGAGAGCAGTACTTC. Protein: CASSHRDRDGEQYF.

CDR3 protein: CSARDPTSGTYNEQFF. In DNA form, the CDR3 reads TGCAGTGCTAGAGACCCGACTAGCGGGACCTACAATGAGCAGTTCTTC. V and J are TRBV20-1 and TRBJ2-1; 11 bases match TRBD2. V trimming: 0 bases; J trimming: 2 bases; junction bases outside the gene matches: 3. Germline V gives CDR1 DFQATT, CDR2 SNEGSKA (reference sequence). This CDR3 is 16 amino acids long.

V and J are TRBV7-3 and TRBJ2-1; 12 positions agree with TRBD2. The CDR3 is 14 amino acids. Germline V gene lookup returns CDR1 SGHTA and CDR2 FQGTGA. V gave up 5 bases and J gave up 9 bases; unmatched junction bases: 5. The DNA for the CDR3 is TGTGCCAGCAGCATGACTAGCGGGAGTACTGAGCAGTTCTTC. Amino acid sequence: CASSMTSGSTEQFF.

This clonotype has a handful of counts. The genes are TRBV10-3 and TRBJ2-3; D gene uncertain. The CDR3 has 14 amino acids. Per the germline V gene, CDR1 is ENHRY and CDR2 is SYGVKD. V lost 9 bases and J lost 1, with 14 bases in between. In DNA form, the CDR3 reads TGTGCCATAAGGTGGGCGGAAGGCACAGATACGCAGTATTTT. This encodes CAIRWAEGTDTQYF.

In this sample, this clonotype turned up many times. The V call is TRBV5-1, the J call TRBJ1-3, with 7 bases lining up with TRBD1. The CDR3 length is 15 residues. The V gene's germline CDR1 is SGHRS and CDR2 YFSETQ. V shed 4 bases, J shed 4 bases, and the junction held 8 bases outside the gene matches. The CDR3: CASSLTGDRGNTIYF. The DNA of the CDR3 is TGCGCCAGCAGCCTCACAGGGGACCGGGGAAACACCATATATTTT.

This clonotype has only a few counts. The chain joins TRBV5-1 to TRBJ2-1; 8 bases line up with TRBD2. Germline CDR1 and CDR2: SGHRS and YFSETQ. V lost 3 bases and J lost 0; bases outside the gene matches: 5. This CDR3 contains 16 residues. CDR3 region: CASSSSGSLSYNEQFF. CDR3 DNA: TGCGCCAGCAGCTCTAGCGGGTCCCTCTCCTACAATGAGCAGTTCTTC.

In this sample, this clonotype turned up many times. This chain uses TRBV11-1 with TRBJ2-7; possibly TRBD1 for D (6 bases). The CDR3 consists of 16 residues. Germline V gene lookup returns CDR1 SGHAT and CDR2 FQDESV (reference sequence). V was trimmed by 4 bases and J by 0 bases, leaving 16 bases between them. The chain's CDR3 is CASSSSRRDISYEQYF. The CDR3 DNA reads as TGTGCCAGCAGCTCTTCACGCCGGGACATCTCCTACGAGCAGTACTTC.

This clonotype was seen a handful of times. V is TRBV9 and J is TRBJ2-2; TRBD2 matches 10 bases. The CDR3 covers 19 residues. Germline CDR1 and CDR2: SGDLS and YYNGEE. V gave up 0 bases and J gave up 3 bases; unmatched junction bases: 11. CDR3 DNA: TGTGCCAGCAGCGTAGAGGGAGGGTGGCTAGCGGGAGACACCGGGGAGCTGTTTTTT. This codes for CASSVEGGWLAGDTGELFF.

The CDR3 DNA follows: TGTGCCAGCAGTTTTGACGTTCGGAATTCACCCCTCCACTTT. Translation gives CASSFDVRNSPLHF. The chain links TRBV27 to TRBJ1-6; D unresolved. There are 14 residues in the CDR3. The germline gives CDR1 MNHEY, CDR2 SMNVEV (reference sequence). Deletions cut 3 bases from V and 7 bases from J, with 10 bases between.

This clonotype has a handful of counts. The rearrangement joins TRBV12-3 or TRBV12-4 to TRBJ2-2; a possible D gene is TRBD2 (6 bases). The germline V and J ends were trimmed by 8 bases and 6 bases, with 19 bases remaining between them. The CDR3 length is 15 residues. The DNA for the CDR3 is TGTGCCAGCGGTGGAGGGATGGGTGTTGCCGGGGAGCTGTTTTTT. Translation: CASGGGMGVAGELFF.

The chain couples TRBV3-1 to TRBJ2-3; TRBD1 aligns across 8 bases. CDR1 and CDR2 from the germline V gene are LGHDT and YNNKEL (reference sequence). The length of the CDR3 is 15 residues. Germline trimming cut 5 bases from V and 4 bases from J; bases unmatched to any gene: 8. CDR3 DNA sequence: TGTGCCAGCAGCGCCGGGACAGGTCCCCCAGATACGCAGTATTTT. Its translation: CASSAGTGPPDTQYF.

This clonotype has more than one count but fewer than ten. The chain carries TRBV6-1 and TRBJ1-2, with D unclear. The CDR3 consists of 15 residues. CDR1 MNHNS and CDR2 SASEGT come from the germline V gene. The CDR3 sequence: CAIPSGPQANYGYTF. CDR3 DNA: TGTGCGATTCCCTCCGGTCCTCAAGCTAACTATGGCTACACCTTC.

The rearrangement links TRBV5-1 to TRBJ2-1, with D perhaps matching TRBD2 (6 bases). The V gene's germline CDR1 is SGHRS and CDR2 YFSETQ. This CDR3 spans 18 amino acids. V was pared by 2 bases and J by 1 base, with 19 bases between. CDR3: CASSFSVGGWESYNEQFF. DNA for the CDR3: TGCGCCAGCAGCTTTTCTGTGGGAGGATGGGAGTCCTACAATGAGCAGTTCTTC. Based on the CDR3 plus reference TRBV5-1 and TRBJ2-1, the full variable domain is KAGVTQTPRYLIKTRGQQVTLSCSPISGHRSVSWYQQTPGQGLQFLFEYFSETQRNKGNFPGRFSGRQFSNSRSEMNVSTLELGDSALYLCASSFSVGGWESYNEQFFGPGTRLTVL.

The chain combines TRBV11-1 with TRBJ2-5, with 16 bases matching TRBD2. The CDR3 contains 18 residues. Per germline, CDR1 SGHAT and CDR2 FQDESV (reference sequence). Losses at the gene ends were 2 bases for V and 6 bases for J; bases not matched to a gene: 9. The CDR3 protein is CASSLLPGLAGGRKTQYF. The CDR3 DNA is TGTGCCAGCAGCTTACTTCCGGGACTAGCGGGGGGGCGAAAGACCCAGTACTTC.

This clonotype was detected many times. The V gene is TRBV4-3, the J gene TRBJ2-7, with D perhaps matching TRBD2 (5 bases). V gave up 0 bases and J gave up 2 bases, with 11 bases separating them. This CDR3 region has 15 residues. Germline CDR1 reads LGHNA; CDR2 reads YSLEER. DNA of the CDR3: TGCGCCAGCAGCCAAGAAATCGGGGTGCCCTACGAGCAGTACTTC. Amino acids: CASSQEIGVPYEQYF.

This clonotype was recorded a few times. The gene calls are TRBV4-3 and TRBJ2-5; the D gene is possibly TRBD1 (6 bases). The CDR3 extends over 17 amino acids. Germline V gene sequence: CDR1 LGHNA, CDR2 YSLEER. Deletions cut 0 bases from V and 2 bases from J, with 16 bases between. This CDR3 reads CASSQDYRDTYQETQYF. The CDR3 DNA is TGCGCCAGCAGCCAAGACTACCGGGACACGTATCAAGAGACCCAGTACTTC.

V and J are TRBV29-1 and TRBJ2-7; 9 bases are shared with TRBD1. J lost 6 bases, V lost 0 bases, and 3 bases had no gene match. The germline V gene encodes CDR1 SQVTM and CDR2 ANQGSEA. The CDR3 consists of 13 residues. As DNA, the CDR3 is TGCAGCGTTGAAGATTGGACAGGGGCCGAGCAGTACTTC. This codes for CSVEDWTGAEQYF.

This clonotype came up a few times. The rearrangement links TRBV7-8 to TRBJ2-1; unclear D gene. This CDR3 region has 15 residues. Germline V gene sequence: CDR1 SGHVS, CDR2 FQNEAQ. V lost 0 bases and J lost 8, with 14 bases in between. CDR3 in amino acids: CASSLAPVGGDEQFF. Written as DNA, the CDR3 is TGTGCCAGCAGCTTAGCCCCGGTCGGTGGGGATGAGCAGTTCTTC.